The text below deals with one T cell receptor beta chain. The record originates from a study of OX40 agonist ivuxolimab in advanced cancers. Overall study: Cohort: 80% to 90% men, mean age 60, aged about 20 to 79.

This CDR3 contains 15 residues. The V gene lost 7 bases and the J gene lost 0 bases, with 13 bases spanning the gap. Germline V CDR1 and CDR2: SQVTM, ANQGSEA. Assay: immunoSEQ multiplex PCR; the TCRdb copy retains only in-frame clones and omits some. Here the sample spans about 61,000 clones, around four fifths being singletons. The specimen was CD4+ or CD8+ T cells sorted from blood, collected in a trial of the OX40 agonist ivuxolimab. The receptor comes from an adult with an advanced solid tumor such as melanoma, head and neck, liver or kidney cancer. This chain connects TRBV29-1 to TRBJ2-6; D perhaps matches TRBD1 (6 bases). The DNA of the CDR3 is TGCAGCGCTAAACAGGGCAGCTCTGGGGCCAACGTCCTGACTTTC. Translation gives CSAKQGSSGANVLTF.